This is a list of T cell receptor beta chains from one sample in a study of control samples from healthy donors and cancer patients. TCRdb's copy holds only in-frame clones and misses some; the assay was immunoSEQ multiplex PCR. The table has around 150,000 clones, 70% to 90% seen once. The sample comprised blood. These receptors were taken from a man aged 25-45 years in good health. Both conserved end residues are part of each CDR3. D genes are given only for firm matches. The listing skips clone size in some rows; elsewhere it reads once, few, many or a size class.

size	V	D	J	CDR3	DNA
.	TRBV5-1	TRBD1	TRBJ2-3	CASSQDRTATDTQYF	TGCGCCAGCAGCCAGGACAGGACAGCCACAGATACGCAGTATTTT
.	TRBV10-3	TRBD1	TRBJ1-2	CAISEQGRSGYTF	TGTGCCATCAGCGAACAGGGGCGGAGTGGCTACACCTTC
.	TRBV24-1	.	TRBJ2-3	CATSDGSGGTDTQYF	TGTGCCACCAGTGATGGGAGTGGGGGCACAGATACGCAGTATTTT
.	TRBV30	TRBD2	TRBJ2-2	CAFGGGLAGPNTGELFF	TGTGCCTTCGGGGGGGGACTAGCGGGACCCAACACCGGGGAGCTGTTTTTT
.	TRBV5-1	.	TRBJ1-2	CASSRDYGYTF	TGCGCCAGCAGTAGAGATTATGGCTACACCTTC
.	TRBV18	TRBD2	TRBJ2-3	CASSRGLAEPDTQYF	TGTGCCAGCTCACGGGGACTAGCGGAACCAGATACGCAGTATTTT
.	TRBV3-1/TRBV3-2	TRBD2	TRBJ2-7	CASSQSGSSLEQYF	TGTGCCAGCAGCCAAAGCGGGAGTTCCCTCGAGCAGTACTTC
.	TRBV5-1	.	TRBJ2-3	CASSLVTDTQYF	TGCGCCAGCAGCTTGGTGACAGATACGCAGTATTTT
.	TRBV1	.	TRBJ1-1	CTSSQEVNTEAFF	TGCACCAGCAGCCAAGAGGTGAACACTGAAGCTTTCTTT
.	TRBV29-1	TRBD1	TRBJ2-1	CSLMGGTGGSNEQFF	TGCAGCCTGATGGGAGGGACAGGGGGTAGTAATGAGCAGTTCTTC
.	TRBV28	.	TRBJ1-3	CASSPGAVLSSGNTIYF	TGTGCCAGCAGTCCCGGGGCCGTACTTAGCTCTGGAAACACCATATATTTT
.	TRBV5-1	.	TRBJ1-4	CASSLAPPRGEKLFF	TGCGCCAGCAGCTTGGCACCCCCTCGGGGTGAAAAACTGTTTTTT
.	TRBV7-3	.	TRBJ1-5	CASSLGTGPQHF	TGTGCCAGCAGCTTAGGGACGGGGCCCCAGCATTTT
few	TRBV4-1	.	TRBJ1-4	CASSHGQGYEKLFF	TGCGCCAGCAGCCATGGGCAGGGATATGAAAAACTGTTTTTT
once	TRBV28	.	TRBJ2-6	CASSGGTSGANVLTF	TGTGCCAGCAGTGGCGGGACCTCTGGGGCCAACGTCCTGACTTTC
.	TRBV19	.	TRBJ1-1	CASSWIGGSERDTEAFF	TGTGCCAGTAGTTGGATTGGGGGGTCAGAGAGAGACACTGAAGCTTTCTTT
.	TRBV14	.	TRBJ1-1	CASSQDPGRIMNTEAFF	TGTGCCAGCAGCCAAGACCCGGGACGAATCATGAACACTGAAGCTTTCTTT
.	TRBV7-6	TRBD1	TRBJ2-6	CASSFRDGQAGANVLTF	TGTGCCAGCAGCTTCCGGGACGGACAGGCTGGGGCCAACGTCCTGACTTTC
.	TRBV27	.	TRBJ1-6	CASSSPYNSPLHF	TGTGCCAGCAGTTCACCTTATAATTCACCCCTCCACTTT
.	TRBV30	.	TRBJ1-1	CAWKRLMNTEAFF	TGTGCCTGGAAGAGACTTATGAACACTGAAGCTTTCTTT
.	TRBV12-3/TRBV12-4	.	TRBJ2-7	CASSFPPPYEQYF	TGTGCCAGCAGTTTCCCCCCCCCTTACGAGCAGTACTTC
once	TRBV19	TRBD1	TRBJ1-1	CASSIDPKDRAMNTEAFF	TGTGCCAGTAGTATAGATCCGAAGGACAGGGCTATGAACACTGAAGCTTTCTTT
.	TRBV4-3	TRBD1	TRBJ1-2	CASSRETGGGHYGYTF	TGCGCCAGCAGCCGAGAAACAGGGGGCGGCCACTATGGCTACACCTTC
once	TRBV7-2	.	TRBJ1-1	CASSPEGPRFTEAFF	TGTGCCAGCAGCCCAGAAGGACCCCGCTTCACTGAAGCTTTCTTT
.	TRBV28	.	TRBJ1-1	CASTLTGGHTEAFF	TGTGCCAGCACCTTGACGGGGGGCCACACTGAAGCTTTCTTT
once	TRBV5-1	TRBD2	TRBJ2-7	CASSLGEGGGSYEQYF	TGCGCCAGCAGCTTGGGTGAGGGCGGGGGGTCCTACGAGCAGTACTTC
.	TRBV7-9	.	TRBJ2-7	CASSPNWGDSYEQYF	TGTGCCAGCAGCCCGAACTGGGGAGACTCCTACGAGCAGTACTTC
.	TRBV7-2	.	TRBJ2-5	CASSYQRGGETQYF	TGTGCCAGCAGCTATCAGCGAGGGGGAGAGACCCAGTACTTC
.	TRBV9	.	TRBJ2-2	CASSLRRDSTGELFF	TGTGCCAGCAGCCTCCGCAGGGATAGCACCGGGGAGCTGTTTTTT
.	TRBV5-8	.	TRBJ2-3	CASSLDRGTDTQYF	TGTGCCAGCAGCTTGGACAGGGGCACAGATACGCAGTATTTT